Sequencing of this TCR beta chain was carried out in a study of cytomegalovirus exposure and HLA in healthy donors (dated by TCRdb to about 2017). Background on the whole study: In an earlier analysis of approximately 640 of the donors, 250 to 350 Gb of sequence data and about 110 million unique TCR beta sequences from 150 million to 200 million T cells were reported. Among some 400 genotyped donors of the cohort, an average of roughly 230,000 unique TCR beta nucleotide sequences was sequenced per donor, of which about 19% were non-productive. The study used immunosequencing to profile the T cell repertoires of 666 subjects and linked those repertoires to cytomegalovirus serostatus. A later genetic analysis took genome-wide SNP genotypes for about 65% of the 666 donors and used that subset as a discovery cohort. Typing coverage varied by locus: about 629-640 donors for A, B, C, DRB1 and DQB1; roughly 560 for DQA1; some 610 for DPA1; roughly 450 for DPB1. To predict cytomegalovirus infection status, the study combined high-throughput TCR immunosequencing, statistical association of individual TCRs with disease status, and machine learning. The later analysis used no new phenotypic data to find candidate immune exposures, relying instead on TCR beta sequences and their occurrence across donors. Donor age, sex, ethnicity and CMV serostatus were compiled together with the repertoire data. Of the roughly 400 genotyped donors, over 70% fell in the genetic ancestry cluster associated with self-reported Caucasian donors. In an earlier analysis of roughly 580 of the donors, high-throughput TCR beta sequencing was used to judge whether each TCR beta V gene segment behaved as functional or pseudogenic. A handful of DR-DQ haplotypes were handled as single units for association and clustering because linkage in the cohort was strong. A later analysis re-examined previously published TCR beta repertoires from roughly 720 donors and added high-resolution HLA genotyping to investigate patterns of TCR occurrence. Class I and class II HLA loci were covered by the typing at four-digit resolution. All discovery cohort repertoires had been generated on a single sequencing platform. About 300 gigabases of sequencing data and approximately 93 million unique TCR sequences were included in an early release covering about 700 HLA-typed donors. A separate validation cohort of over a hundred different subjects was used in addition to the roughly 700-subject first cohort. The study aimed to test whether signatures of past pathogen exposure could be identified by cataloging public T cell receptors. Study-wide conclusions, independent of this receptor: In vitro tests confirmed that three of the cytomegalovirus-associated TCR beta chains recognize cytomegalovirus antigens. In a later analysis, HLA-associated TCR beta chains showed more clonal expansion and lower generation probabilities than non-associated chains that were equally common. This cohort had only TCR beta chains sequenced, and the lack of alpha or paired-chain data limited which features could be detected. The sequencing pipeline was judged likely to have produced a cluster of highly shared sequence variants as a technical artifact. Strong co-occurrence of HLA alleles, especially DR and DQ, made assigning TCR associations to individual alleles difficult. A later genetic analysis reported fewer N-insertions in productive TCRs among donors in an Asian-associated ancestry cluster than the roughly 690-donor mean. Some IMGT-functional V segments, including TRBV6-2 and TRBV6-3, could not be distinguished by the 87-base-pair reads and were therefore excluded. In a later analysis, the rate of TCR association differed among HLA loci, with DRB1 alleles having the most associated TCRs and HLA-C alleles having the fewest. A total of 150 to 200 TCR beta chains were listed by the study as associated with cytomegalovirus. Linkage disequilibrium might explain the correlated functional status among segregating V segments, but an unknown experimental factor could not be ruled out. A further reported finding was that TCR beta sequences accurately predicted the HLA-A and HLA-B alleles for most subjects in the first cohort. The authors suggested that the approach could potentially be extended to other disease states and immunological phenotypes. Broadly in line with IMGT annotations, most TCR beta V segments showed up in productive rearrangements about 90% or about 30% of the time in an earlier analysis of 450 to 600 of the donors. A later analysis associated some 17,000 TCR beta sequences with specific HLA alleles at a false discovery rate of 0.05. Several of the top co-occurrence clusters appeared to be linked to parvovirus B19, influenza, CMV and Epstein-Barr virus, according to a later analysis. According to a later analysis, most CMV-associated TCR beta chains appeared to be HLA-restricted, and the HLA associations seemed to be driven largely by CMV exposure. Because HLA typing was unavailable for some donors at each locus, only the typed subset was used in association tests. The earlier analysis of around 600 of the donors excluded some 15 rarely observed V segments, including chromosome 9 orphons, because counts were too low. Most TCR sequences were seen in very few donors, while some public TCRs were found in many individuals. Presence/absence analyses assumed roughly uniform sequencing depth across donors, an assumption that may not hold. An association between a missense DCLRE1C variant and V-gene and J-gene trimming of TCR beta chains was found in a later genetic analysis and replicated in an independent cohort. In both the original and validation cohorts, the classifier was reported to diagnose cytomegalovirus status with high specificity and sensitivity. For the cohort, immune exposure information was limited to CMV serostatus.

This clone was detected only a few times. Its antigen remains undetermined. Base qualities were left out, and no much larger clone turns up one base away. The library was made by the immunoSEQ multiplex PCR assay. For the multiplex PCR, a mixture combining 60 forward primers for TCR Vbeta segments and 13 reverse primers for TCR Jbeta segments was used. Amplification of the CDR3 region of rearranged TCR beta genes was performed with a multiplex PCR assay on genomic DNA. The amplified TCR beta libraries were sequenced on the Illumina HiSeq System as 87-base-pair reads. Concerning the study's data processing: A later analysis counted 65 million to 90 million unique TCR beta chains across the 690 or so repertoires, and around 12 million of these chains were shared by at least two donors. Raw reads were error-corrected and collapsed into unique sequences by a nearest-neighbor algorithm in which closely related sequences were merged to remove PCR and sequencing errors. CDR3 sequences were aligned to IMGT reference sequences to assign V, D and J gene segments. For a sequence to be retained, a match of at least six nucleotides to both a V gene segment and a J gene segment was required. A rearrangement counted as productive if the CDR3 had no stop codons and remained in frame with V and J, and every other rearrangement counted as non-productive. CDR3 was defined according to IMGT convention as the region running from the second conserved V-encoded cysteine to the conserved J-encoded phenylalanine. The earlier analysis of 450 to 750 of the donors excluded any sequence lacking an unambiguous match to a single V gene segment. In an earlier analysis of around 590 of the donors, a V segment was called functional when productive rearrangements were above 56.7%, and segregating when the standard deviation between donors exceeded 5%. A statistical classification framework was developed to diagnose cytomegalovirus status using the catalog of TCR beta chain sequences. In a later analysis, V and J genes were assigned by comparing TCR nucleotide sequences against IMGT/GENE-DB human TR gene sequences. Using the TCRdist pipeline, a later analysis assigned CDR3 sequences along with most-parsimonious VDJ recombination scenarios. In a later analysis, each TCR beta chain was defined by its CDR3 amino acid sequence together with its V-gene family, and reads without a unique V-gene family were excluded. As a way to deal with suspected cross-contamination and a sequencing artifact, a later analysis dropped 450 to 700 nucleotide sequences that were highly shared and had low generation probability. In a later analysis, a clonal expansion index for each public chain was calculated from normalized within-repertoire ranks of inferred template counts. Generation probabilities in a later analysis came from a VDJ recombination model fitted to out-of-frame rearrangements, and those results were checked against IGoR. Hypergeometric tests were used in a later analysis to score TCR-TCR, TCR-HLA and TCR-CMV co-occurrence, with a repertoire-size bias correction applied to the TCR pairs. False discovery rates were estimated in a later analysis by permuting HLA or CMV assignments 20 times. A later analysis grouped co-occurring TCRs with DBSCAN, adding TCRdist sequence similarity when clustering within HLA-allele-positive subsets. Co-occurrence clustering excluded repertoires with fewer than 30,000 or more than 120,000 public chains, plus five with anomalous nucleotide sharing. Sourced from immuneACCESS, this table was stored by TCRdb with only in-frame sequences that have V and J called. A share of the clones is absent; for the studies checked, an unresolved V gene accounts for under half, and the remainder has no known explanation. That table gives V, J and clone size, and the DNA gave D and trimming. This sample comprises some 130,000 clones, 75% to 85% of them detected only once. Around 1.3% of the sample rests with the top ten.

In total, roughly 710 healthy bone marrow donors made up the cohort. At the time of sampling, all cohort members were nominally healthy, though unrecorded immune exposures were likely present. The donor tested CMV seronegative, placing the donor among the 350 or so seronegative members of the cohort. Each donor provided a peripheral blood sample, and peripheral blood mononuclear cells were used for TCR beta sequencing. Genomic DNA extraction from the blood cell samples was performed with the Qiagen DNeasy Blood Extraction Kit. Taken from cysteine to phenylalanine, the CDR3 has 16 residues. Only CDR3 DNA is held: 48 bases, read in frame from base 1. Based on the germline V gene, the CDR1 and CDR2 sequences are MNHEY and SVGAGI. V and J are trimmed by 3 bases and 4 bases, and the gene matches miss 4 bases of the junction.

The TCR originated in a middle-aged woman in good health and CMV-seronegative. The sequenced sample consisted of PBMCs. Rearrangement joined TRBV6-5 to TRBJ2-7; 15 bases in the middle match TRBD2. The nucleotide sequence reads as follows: TGTGCCAGCAGTTATTCGGGACTAGCGGGGGGATACGAGCAGTACTTC. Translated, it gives CASSYSGLAGGYEQYF.